A single sample is the source of the 23 T cell receptor beta chains below, sequenced in a study of T cells after yellow fever vaccination. TCRdb reprocessed the 5' RACE reads via MiXCR and lists one record per CDR3 protein. Here the sample spans under 200,000 distinct CDR3 sequences, about 10% being singletons. The sequencing here drew on CD8+ T cells sorted from PBMCs, taken 15 days after the yellow fever booster vaccination. Every receptor here comes from a man between 18 and 29 years old who received the YFV17D yellow fever vaccine.

This clonotype came up a few times. The chain employs TRBV4-2 and TRBJ2-2; D uncertain. Trimming pared 4 bases from V and 5 bases from J, leaving 8 bases between. CDR3 size: 13 residues. The germline gives CDR1 LGHNA, CDR2 YNFKEQ. Here the CDR3 DNA reads TGTGCCAGCAGCCCTTTCGGGACCGGGGAGCTGTTTTTT. This codes for CASSPFGTGELFF.

Only a few counts were recorded for this clonotype. The V and J genes are TRBV4-1 and TRBJ1-2; D is unclear. The length of the CDR3 is 14 residues. Trimming pared 0 bases from V and 2 bases from J, leaving 7 bases between. Germline values: CDR1 MGHRA, CDR2 YSYEKL. The CDR3 loop is CASSQESSNYGYTF. The DNA for the CDR3 is TGCGCCAGCAGCCAAGAGTCCTCCAACTATGGCTACACCTTC.

This clonotype was seen a few times. The rearrangement links TRBV20-1 to TRBJ2-7; tentatively, D is TRBD1 (5 bases). Between the trimmed V and J ends, which lost 2 bases and 2 bases, there was a span of 16 bases. The CDR3 length is 15 residues. In germline, CDR1 is DFQATT, CDR2 SNEGSKA (reference sequence). The DNA of the CDR3 is TGCAGTGCTAGACAGGGTCTAGGAAGGACCTACGAGCAGTACTTC. Its translation is CSARQGLGRTYEQYF.

There are a few counts of this clonotype. This chain connects TRBV27 to TRBJ2-2; D is unclear. Trimming pared 2 bases from V and 2 bases from J, leaving 3 bases between. Germline CDR1 is MNHEY and CDR2 is SMNVEV (reference sequence). The CDR3 is 13 residues long. CDR3 residues: CASSLPNTGELFF. DNA of the CDR3: TGTGCCAGCAGTTTACCCAACACCGGGGAGCTGTTTTTT.

This clonotype was seen once. The chain recombines TRBV7-6 with TRBJ1-2, with 7 bases lining up with TRBD1. The V and J ends lost 2 bases and 8 bases, in that order; junction bases with no gene match: 14. The CDR3 has 16 amino acids. Germline V gene lookup returns CDR1 SGHVS and CDR2 FNYEAQ. The CDR3 bases are TGTGCCAGCAGCTTAAAAGTAGGGGGCCCTCCGAGGGGCTACACCTTC. This sequence encodes CASSLKVGGPPRGYTF.

In this sample, this clonotype turned up a few times. This chain uses TRBV5-6 with TRBJ2-7; D uncertain. Trimming removed 5 bases from V and 2 bases from J, with 14 bases in between. Germline-derived CDR1 and CDR2 are SGHDT and YYEEEE. The CDR3 is 14 amino acids. For the CDR3, the DNA is TGTGCCAGCAGACCGTGGGATGGGCCCTACGAGCAGTACTTC. This translates into CASRPWDGPYEQYF.

This clonotype was counted only a few times. The chain carries TRBV27 and TRBJ1-6; perhaps TRBD1 as D (5 bases). V lost 4 bases and J lost 10, with 14 bases in between. The CDR3 extends over 14 amino acids. Germline V CDR1 and CDR2: MNHEY, SMNVEV (reference sequence). DNA for the CDR3: TGTGCCAGCAGTTCAAGGACAACGCAATCACCCCTCCACTTT. Its protein product is CASSSRTTQSPLHF.

This clonotype was detected only a few times. The V and J genes are TRBV6-2 or TRBV6-3 and TRBJ2-7; 7 nucleotides align to TRBD1. V trimming: 4 bases; J trimming: 1 base; junction bases outside the gene matches: 1. The CDR3 extends over 13 amino acids. CDR1 MNHEY and CDR2 SVGEGT come from the germline V gene. CDR3 DNA sequence: TGTGCCAGCAGTTGGGACAGATCCTACGAGCAGTACTTC. Translation gives CASSWDRSYEQYF.

This clonotype was found a few times. The chain couples TRBV9 to TRBJ2-5, with a tentative D call TRBD2 (6 bases). The CDR3 contains 13 residues. V lost 3 bases to trimming and J lost 5 bases, with 11 bases between them. Per germline, CDR1 SGDLS and CDR2 YYNGEE. In DNA, the CDR3 is TGTGCCAGCAGCGGCGGGACGGTCGAGACCCAGTACTTC. This gives the protein CASSGGTVETQYF.

This clonotype was detected only a few times. The chain uses TRBV20-1 and TRBJ2-7; no clear D gene. Trimming cost V 0 bases and J 6 bases, with 21 bases left between them. The CDR3 is 16 amino acids. Germline V lookup: CDR1 DFQATT, CDR2 SNEGSKA (reference sequence). CDR3 residues: CSARDLRQPLQREQYF. The CDR3 nucleotides read TGCAGTGCTAGAGATCTTCGGCAGCCACTCCAACGCGAGCAGTACTTC.

This sequence joins TRBV19 and TRBJ1-1, with 10 bases that match TRBD1. V lost 7 bases to trimming and J lost 3 bases; unmatched junction nucleotides: 5. CDR1 LNHDA and CDR2 SQIVND come from the germline V gene (reference sequence). The CDR3 is made up of 14 amino acids. The CDR3 reads CASKDRGLYTEAFF. The CDR3 region has the DNA TGTGCCAGTAAAGACAGGGGGCTATACACTGAAGCTTTCTTT. The full variable domain, rest sourced from reference TRBV19 and TRBJ1-1, is DGGITQSPKYLFRKEGQNVTLSCEQNLNHDAMYWYRQDPGQGLRLIYYSQIVNDFQKGDIAEGYSVSREKKESFPLTVTSAQKNPTAFYLCASKDRGLYTEAFFGQGTRLTVV.

This clonotype was picked up a small number of times. The chain links TRBV29-1 to TRBJ2-1; D uncertain. From germline, CDR1 is SQVTM and CDR2 ANQGSEA. This CDR3 contains 13 residues. Trimming removed 3 bases at V and 0 bases at J, with 6 bases between. In DNA, the CDR3 is TGCAGCGTTGAGACACCCTCCTACAATGAGCAGTTCTTC. Amino acids: CSVETPSYNEQFF.

The chain combines TRBV27 with TRBJ1-2; possibly TRBD1 for D (6 bases). Germline V gene sequence: CDR1 MNHEY, CDR2 SMNVEV (reference sequence). The V gene lost 2 bases and the J gene lost 4 bases, with 14 bases spanning the gap. This CDR3 region has 15 residues. This CDR3 reads CASSLVGQGGYGYTF. The CDR3 region has the DNA TGTGCCAGCAGTTTAGTGGGACAAGGGGGCTATGGCTACACCTTC.

The chain carries TRBV25-1 and TRBJ1-4, with D maybe TRBD1 (6 bases). Trimming took off 1 base at V and 6 bases at J, with 12 bases between the two ends. The germline gives CDR1 MGHDK, CDR2 SYGVNS. The CDR3 length is 15 residues. The CDR3 DNA follows: TGTGCCAGCAGTGAATCGGGGGCACCTGATGAAAAACTGTTTTTT. Translated, it gives CASSESGAPDEKLFF. Full variable domain (outside the CDR3, taken from reference TRBV25-1 and TRBJ1-4): EADIYQTPRYLVIGTGKKITLECSQTMGHDKMYWYQQDPGMELHLIHYSYGVNSTEKGDLSSESTVSRIRTEHFPLTLESARPSHTSQYLCASSESGAPDEKLFFGSGTQLSVL.

The chain is built from TRBV14 and TRBJ1-1; D is ambiguous. V was clipped by 4 bases and J by 4 bases, with 13 bases between them. Germline CDR1 is SGHDN and CDR2 is FVKESK. The CDR3 contains 14 residues. CDR3 in amino acids: CASSPYSSFTEAFF. For the CDR3, the DNA is TGTGCCAGCAGCCCGTACAGTTCGTTCACTGAAGCTTTCTTT.

The CDR3 DNA sequence: TGCGCCAGCAGCCAAAGGACAGTCTCTAACAATGAGCAGTTCTTC. Its translation: CASSQRTVSNNEQFF. The rearrangement uses TRBV4-1 and TRBJ2-1; D might be TRBD1 (6 bases). From germline, CDR1 is MGHRA and CDR2 YSYEKL. Trimming left V 2 bases short and J 5 bases short, with 13 bases between. This CDR3 has 15 residues.

This clonotype occurred a few times. The chain is built from TRBV10-3 and TRBJ2-7; TRBD2 matches 8 bases. The CDR3 extends over 13 amino acids. Looked up from germline, CDR1 is ENHRY and CDR2 is SYGVKD. V lost 7 bases, J lost 4 bases, and 6 bases stayed unmatched. The CDR3 reads CAITGGLEYEQYF. CDR3 nucleotides: TGTGCCATCACCGGGGGACTAGAGTACGAGCAGTACTTC.

This clonotype has just a few counts. The chain employs TRBV3-1 and TRBJ2-5, with 8 bases fitting TRBD2. The germline CDR1 and CDR2 sequences are LGHDT and YNNKEL (reference sequence). CDR3 size: 18 residues. V lost 2 bases and J lost 5; bases outside the gene matches: 16. CDR3 amino acids: CASSQPRGAGELGETQYF. The CDR3 DNA reads as TGTGCCAGCAGCCAACCCCGGGGAGCGGGGGAACTTGGGGAGACCCAGTACTTC.

This clonotype was found a few times. V is TRBV27 and J is TRBJ1-1; possibly TRBD1 for D (5 bases). This CDR3 comprises 16 residues. The V end was cut by 3 bases, the J end by 3 bases, with 17 bases between. Germline values: CDR1 MNHEY, CDR2 SMNVEV (reference sequence). The DNA of the CDR3 is TGTGCCAGCAGTTTTTTCCGCGTCAGGGAGTACACTGAAGCTTTCTTT. Translating gives CASSFFRVREYTEAFF.

This clonotype was observed a handful of times. The chain has TRBV7-9 and TRBJ2-3, with D unclear. The CDR3 runs 14 residues. Trimming left V 7 bases short and J 0 bases short, with 11 bases between. CDR1 is SEHNR and CDR2 is FQNEAQ in the germline V gene (reference sequence). CDR3 coding DNA: TGTGCCAGCACCCTAGGTGTTAGCACAGATACGCAGTATTTT. It specifies CASTLGVSTDTQYF.

This clonotype was observed a handful of times. The V and J genes are TRBV6-2 or TRBV6-3 and TRBJ1-6; D is undetermined. The CDR3 covers 12 residues. The V gene's germline CDR1 is MNHEY and CDR2 SVGEGT. V was trimmed by 5 bases and J by 4 bases, leaving 3 bases between them. The CDR3 reads CASSPYNSPLHF. The CDR3 bases are TGTGCCAGCAGTCCTTATAATTCACCCCTCCACTTT.

This chain links TRBV6-5 with TRBJ2-1, with D possibly being TRBD1 or TRBD2 (5 bases each). V lost 0 bases, J lost 7 bases, and 13 bases lay in between. The germline gives CDR1 MNHEY, CDR2 SVGAGI. The CDR3 covers 15 residues. In DNA, the CDR3 is TGTGCCAGCAGTTACTCGACCGGGGCGCGTAATGAGCAGTTCTTC. Its translation is CASSYSTGARNEQFF.

The V and J genes are TRBV3-1 and TRBJ2-7, with no clear D. Deletions cut 1 base from V and 4 bases from J, with 14 bases between. CDR1 and CDR2 from the germline V gene are LGHDT and YNNKEL (reference sequence). The CDR3 extends over 15 amino acids. The CDR3 nucleotides are TGTGCCAGCAGCCAAGGAGTCGGGTCCGGATACGAGCAGTACTTC. Its translation is CASSQGVGSGYEQYF.